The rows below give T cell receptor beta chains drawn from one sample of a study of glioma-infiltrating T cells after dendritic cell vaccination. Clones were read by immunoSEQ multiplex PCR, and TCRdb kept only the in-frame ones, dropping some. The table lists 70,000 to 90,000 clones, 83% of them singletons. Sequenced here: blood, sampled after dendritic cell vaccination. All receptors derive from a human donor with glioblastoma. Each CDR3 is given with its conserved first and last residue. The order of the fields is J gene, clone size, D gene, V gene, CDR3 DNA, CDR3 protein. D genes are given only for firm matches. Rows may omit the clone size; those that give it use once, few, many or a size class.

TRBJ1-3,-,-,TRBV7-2,TGTGCCAGCAGCTTAGTGGAGGGCCTCTCTGGAAACACCATATATTTT,CASSLVEGLSGNTIYF
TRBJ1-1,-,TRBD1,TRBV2,TGTGCCAGCACCGAAAGGGACAGGGGGTCTGAAGCTTTCTTT,CASTERDRGSEAFF
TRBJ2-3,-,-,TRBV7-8,TGTGCCAGCAGCTTCCGCGAGACTAGCACAGATACGCAGTATTTT,CASSFRETSTDTQYF
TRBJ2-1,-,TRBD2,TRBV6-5,TGTGCCAGCAGCGTCGGGGGGGAAGACAATGAGCAGTTCTTC,CASSVGGEDNEQFF
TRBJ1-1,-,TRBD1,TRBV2,TGTGCCAGGGGCTTCTCAGGGGGCACTGAAGCTTTCTTT,CARGFSGGTEAFF
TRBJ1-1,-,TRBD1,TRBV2,TGTGCCAGCGGAGACAGGGAAGGCACTGAAGCTTTCTTT,CASGDREGTEAFF
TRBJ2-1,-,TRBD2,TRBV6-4,TGTGCCAGCAAACGGGAAGCGGGGGCCCTATACAATGAGCAGTTCTTC,CASKREAGALYNEQFF
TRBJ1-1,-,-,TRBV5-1,TGCGCCAGCAGCTTGTCTTTTTTGAACACTGAAGCTTTCTTT,CASSLSFLNTEAFF
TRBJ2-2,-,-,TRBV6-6,TGTGCCAGCAGACGACGGACAGAGAACACCGGGGAGCTGTTTTTT,CASRRRTENTGELFF
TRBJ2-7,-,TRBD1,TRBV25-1,TGTGCCAGCAGTGCCTCTGGGACAGGAGCCACCTACGAGCAGTACTTC,CASSASGTGATYEQYF
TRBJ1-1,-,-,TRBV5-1,TGCGCCAGCAGTCAGCGGGGGGGGACGAACACTGAAGCTTTCTTT,CASSQRGGTNTEAFF
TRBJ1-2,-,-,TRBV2,TGTGCCAGCAGTGATCCGGGGTACGGCTATGGCTACACCTTC,CASSDPGYGYGYTF
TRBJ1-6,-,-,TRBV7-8,TGTGCCAGCAGCCTGGACAGCTATAATTCACCCCTCCACTTT,CASSLDSYNSPLHF
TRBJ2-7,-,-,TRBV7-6,TGTGCCAGCAGCGCGAGTGCGCGGGGCTACGAGCAGTACTTC,CASSASARGYEQYF
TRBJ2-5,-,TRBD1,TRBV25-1,TGTGCCAGCAGTGTTTTTACGGGACAGAGCGAGACCCAGTACTTC,CASSVFTGQSETQYF
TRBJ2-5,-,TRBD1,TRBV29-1,TGCAGCGTTGAGACCGGGACAGGCAAAGAGACCCAGTACTTC,CSVETGTGKETQYF
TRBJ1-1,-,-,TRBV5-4,TGTGCCAGCAGTCCACAGACGAACACTGAAGCTTTCTTT,CASSPQTNTEAFF
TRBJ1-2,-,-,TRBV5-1,TGCGCCAGCAGCTTGTCGACAGGATTCTATGGCTACACCTTC,CASSLSTGFYGYTF
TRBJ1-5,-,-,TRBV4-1,TGCGCCAGCAGCCAAGAGAGGACGGCCGGGGGTCGGCCCCAGCATTTT,CASSQERTAGGRPQHF
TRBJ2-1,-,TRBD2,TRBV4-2,TGTGCCAGCAGGCCTAGCGGGGGCCCGTACAATGAGCAATTCTTC,CASRPSGGPYNEQFF
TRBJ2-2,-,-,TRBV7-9,TGTGCCAGCACCGAGCTCGGGGAGCTGTTTTTT,CASTELGELFF
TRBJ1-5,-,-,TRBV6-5,TGTGCCAGCTCCCCCGGGGGGCGCGGGCAGCCCCAGCATTTT,CASSPGGRGQPQHF
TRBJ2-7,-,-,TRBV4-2,TGTGCCAGCAGCCAAGATCTACAGGGTCGTTACGAGCAGTACTTC,CASSQDLQGRYEQYF
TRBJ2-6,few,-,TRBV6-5,TGTGCCAGCAGTTACTCTGGGGCGTCTGGGGCCAACGTCCTGACTTTC,CASSYSGASGANVLTF
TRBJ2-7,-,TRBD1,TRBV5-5,TGTGCCAGCAGCGTGGGACAGGGTTTTGAGCAGTACTTC,CASSVGQGFEQYF
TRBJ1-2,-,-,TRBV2,TGTGCCAGCAGCGGGGGACCTAACTATGGCTACACCTTC,CASSGGPNYGYTF
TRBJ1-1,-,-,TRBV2,TGTGCCAGCAGTGATAGGACAACTGAAGCTTTCTTT,CASSDRTTEAFF
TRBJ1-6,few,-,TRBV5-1,TGTGCCAGCAGCCTGGGGGCAGGGCAGGGTTCACCCCTCCACTTT,CASSLGAGQGSPLHF
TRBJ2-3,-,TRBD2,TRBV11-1,TGTGCCAGCAGCTTATCTACTAGCGGGGGGGCGGCAGATACGCAGTATTTT,CASSLSTSGGAADTQYF
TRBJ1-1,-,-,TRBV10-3,TGTGCCATCAGTGGCGCCCCGGGGAAGGCAGCGAACACTGAAGCTTTCTTT,CAISGAPGKAANTEAFF
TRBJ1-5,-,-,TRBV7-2,TGTGCCAGCAGCACCCCACCGGGGTCCCAGCATTTT,CASSTPPGSQHF
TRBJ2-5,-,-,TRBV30,TGTGCCTGGAGGTCACGGGAGACCCAGTACTTC,CAWRSRETQYF
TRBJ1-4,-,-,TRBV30,TGTGCCTGGAGTGGAGGGTGGGAGAAAGCAACTAATGAAAAACTGTTTTTT,CAWSGGWEKATNEKLFF
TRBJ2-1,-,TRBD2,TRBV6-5,TGTGCCAGCTCCGGACTAGCGGGGTACAATGAGCAGTTCTTC,CASSGLAGYNEQFF
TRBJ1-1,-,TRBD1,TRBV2,TGTGCCAGCAGAGCAGGGGGTCGGATCACTGAAGCTTTCTTT,CASRAGGRITEAFF
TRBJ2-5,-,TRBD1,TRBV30,TGTGCCTGGATCAGGGGGACAGGCCAAGAGACCCAGTACTTC,CAWIRGTGQETQYF
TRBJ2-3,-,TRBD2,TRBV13,TGTGCCAGCAGCTTAGATGCGGGGGGAAGCACAGATACGCAGTATTTT,CASSLDAGGSTDTQYF
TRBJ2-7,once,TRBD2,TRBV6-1,TGTGCCAGCGGACTAGCGAGGGAGCAGTACTTC,CASGLAREQYF
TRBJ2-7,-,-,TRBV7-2,TGTGCCAGCAGATCCGACAGCTACGAGCAGTACTTC,CASRSDSYEQYF
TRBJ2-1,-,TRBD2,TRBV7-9,TGTGCCAGCAGCCCACTTAGCGGGGGCGCGAACAATGAGCAGTTCTTC,CASSPLSGGANNEQFF
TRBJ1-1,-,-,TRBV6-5,TGTGCCAGCACCCTCGGAGGCGGACAGTTCTCTAAAGCTTTCTTT,CASTLGGGQFSKAFF
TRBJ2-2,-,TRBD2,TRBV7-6,TGTGCCAGCAGCCGGACTAGCGGGGTTCTGGGGGAGCTGTTTTTT,CASSRTSGVLGELFF
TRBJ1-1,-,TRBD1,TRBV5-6,TGTGCCAGCAGCTTGGTGAGGGGGCGAGCTGAAGCTTTCTTT,CASSLVRGRAEAFF
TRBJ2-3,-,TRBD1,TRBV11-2,TGTGCCAGCAGCCTCGGACAGGGGGCAGATACGCAGTATTTT,CASSLGQGADTQYF
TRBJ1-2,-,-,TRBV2,TGTGCCAGCAGCCTGACAGGAGGCTACACCTTC,CASSLTGGYTF
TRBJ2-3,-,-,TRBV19,TGTGCCAGTACCTCAGTGGGCACAGATACGCAGTATTTT,CASTSVGTDTQYF
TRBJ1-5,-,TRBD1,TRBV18,TGTGCCAGCTCACCATCCATCCCGGGACAGGGAGCAGAGAGACAGCCCCAGCATTTT,CASSPSIPGQGAERQPQHF
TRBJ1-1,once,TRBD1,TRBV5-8,TGTGCCAGCAGCTTGGGGCGCGGACAGGGCACTATTTGGGGAGCTTTCTTT,CASSLGRGQGTIWGAFF
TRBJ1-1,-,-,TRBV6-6,TGTGCCAGCAGTTACTCGTCAGGGAGGACTGAAGCTTTCTTT,CASSYSSGRTEAFF
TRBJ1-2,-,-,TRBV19,TGTGCCAGTAGTATACCCGAGGCAGGGGTCGGCTACACCTTC,CASSIPEAGVGYTF
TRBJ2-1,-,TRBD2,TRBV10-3,TGTGCCATCAAGCCGGGGGGGTACAATGAGCAGTTCTTC,CAIKPGGYNEQFF
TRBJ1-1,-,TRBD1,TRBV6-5,TGTGCCAGTTCCGTAACCGGGACAGGGGTGACTGAAGCTTTCTTT,CASSVTGTGVTEAFF
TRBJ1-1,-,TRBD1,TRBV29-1,TGCAGCGTCGCCGACAGGGAAGGAACTGAAGCTTTCTTT,CSVADREGTEAFF
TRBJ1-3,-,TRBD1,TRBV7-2,TGTGCCAGCAGCTTAGATCCCGGGACAGGGGTGACGGACACCATATATTTT,CASSLDPGTGVTDTIYF